One and the same sample provided the 13 T cell receptor beta chains below, sequenced in a study of blood T cell repertoires in COVID-19. Profiled with immunoSEQ multiplex PCR; TCRdb holds only in-frame clones, not every one. Among about 150,000 clones listed, roughly 90% were seen once. The sequenced material came from PBMCs or T cells enriched from blood (not recorded which). The origin of the receptors is a man aged 45 to 65 who had recovered from COVID-19.

This clone was seen just once. The J gene is TRBJ2-1, the V gene TRBV5-1, with 8 bases identical to TRBD2. V lost 0 bases, J lost 1 base, and 3 bases stayed unmatched. CDR3 length: 16 amino acids. Germline-derived CDR1 and CDR2 are SGHRS and YFSETQ. The CDR3 loop reads CASSLGLAPSYNEQFF. The CDR3 DNA follows: TGCGCCAGCAGCTTGGGACTAGCGCCTTCCTACAATGAGCAGTTCTTC.

This rearrangement joins TRBV9 to TRBJ2-1; 9 bases agree with TRBD2. J lost 4 bases, V lost 4 bases, and 6 bases had no gene match. Germline V gene sequence: CDR1 SGDLS, CDR2 YYNGEE. This CDR3 contains 15 residues. Here the CDR3 reads CASSPSAGGYNEQFF. The CDR3 DNA is TGTGCCAGCAGCCCCTCAGCGGGGGGTTACAATGAGCAGTTCTTC.

V gene TRBV4-3 combines with J gene TRBJ1-1, with a possible D match to TRBD1 (6 bases). The CDR3 covers 15 residues. V lost 2 bases and J 0 bases, leaving 10 bases between the germline ends. Germline CDR1 is LGHNA and CDR2 is YSLEER. The CDR3 is CASSQHTGLNTEAFF. The CDR3 nucleotides read TGCGCCAGCAGCCAACACACAGGGTTGAACACTGAAGCTTTCTTT.

This clone appeared once. The chain uses TRBV6-2 or TRBV6-3 and TRBJ1-5; perhaps TRBD1 as D (5 bases). The length of the CDR3 is 13 residues. Germline CDR1 is MNHEY and CDR2 is SVGEGT. Trimming took off 4 bases at V and 7 bases at J, with 11 bases between the two ends. For the CDR3, the DNA is TGTGCCAGCAGTTCACGGACATACCAGCCCCAGCATTTT. Protein sequence: CASSSRTYQPQHF.

The rearrangement joins TRBV30 to TRBJ1-1, with 9 positions matching TRBD1. Germline-derived CDR1 and CDR2 are GTSNPN and SVGIG (reference sequence). This CDR3 spans 15 amino acids. V dropped 5 bases and J dropped 4; count of bases not matched to a gene: 11. The CDR3 spells CAWHGTGIRVTEAFF. The CDR3 DNA reads TGTGCCTGGCACGGGACAGGGATCAGGGTCACTGAAGCTTTCTTT.

This clone was found a few times. This chain joins TRBV15 and TRBJ2-7, with D tentatively TRBD1 (5 bases). The V and J ends lost 1 base and 0 bases respectively, with 16 bases between them. Germline V lookup: CDR1 LNHNV, CDR2 YYDKDF (reference sequence). This CDR3 has 17 residues. In DNA form, the CDR3 reads TGTGCCACCAGCAGAGTCGGTGGGGCAGCGTTCTCCTACGAGCAGTACTTC. Encoded protein: CATSRVGGAAFSYEQYF.

The chain joins TRBV7-9 to TRBJ1-1; maybe TRBD1 (5 bases). With 2 bases removed from V and 8 bases from J, the gap between germline ends came to 9 bases. This CDR3 has 12 amino acids. The germline V gene has CDR1 SEHNR and CDR2 FQNEAQ (reference sequence). In DNA form, the CDR3 reads TGTGCCAGCAGCTTAATGACAGAGGAAGCTTTCTTT. Amino acids: CASSLMTEEAFF.

This clone was seen only once. The chain combines TRBV27 with TRBJ1-1; D gene ambiguous. Germline CDR1 reads MNHEY; CDR2 reads SMNVEV (reference sequence). Between the trimmed V and J ends, which lost 6 bases and 1 base, there was a span of 9 bases. The CDR3 covers 13 residues. The CDR3 loop is CASSFGPNTEAFF. The CDR3, as DNA: TGTGCCAGCAGCTTTGGCCCGAACACTGAAGCTTTCTTT.

CDR3 DNA: TGTGCCAGCAGTGACTCACGACAGGGGGGCCCCCATGAGCAGTTCTTC. Protein product: CASSDSRQGGPHEQFF. The rearrangement links TRBV6-4 to TRBJ2-1; 9 bases match TRBD1. This CDR3 has 16 residues. The V segment lost 0 bases and the J segment 8 bases; nucleotides outside the gene matches: 8. Germline V gene data show CDR1 as MRHNA and CDR2 as SNTAGT.

V usage is TRBV28 and J usage is TRBJ1-6; D is possibly TRBD1 (5 bases). CDR1 and CDR2 (germline): MDHEN, SYDVKM. Trimming left V 6 bases short and J 4 bases short, with 7 bases between. The CDR3 consists of 13 residues. CDR3 sequence: CASRQVYNSPLHF. DNA for the CDR3: TGTGCCAGCAGACAGGTATATAATTCACCCCTCCACTTT.

The V and J genes are TRBV11-2 and TRBJ1-4, with 7 bases fitting TRBD1. Trimming took 0 bases from V and 8 from J; bases not matched to a gene: 6. Germline V gives CDR1 SGHAT, CDR2 FQNNGV. The CDR3 is 15 residues long. The CDR3 protein is CASSLEVYRGEKLFF. CDR3 nucleotide sequence: TGTGCCAGCAGCTTAGAGGTGTACAGGGGCGAAAAACTGTTTTTT.

The chain links TRBV28 to TRBJ2-3; 7 bases match TRBD1. The CDR3 length is 15 residues. V dropped 2 bases and J dropped 1; count of bases not matched to a gene: 3. Germline V gives CDR1 MDHEN, CDR2 SYDVKM. The CDR3 nucleotides read TGTGCCAGCAGTTTAATCCAGGGGGGCACAGATACGCAGTATTTT. Residues: CASSLIQGGTDTQYF.

The chain has TRBV3-1 (or the pseudogene TRBV3-2) and TRBJ1-5; 7 bases agree with TRBD1. V shed 3 bases, J shed 4 bases, and the junction held 3 bases outside the gene matches. This CDR3 is built from 14 residues. CDR1 is LGHDT, CDR2 YNNKEL, per germline (reference sequence). CDR3 protein: CASSQPGQNQPQHF. CDR3 DNA: TGTGCCAGCAGCCAGCCGGGACAGAATCAGCCCCAGCATTTT.